Listed below are T cell receptor beta chains from one sample, sequenced in a study of blood T cell repertoires in COVID-19. The data were produced by immunoSEQ multiplex PCR, yet TCRdb's version contains in-frame clones alone and is incomplete. The table shows some 45,000 clones, with about 80% occurring only once. What was sequenced was peripheral blood. The receptor source for this set is a woman aged 55-70 years with acute or convalescent COVID-19. Each CDR3 is given with its conserved first and last residue. Each record gives: CDR3 protein, CDR3 DNA, J gene, D gene, clone size, V gene. A D gene is named only where the DNA matches it firmly. The size field is filled for only some rows; it gives once, few, many or a size class.

CASNKGDASPLHF	TGTGCCAGTAATAAGGGAGATGCGTCACCCCTCCACTTT	TRBJ1-6	.	.	TRBV19
CASSLGLKSSTDTQYF	TGCGCCAGCAGCCTAGGACTTAAATCTAGCACAGATACGCAGTATTTT	TRBJ2-3	.	large	TRBV5-1
CASSYSIYNEQFF	TGTGCCAGCAGTTACAGCATTTACAATGAGCAGTTCTTC	TRBJ2-1	.	.	TRBV6-2/TRBV6-3
CASSDSGTGGPDTQYF	TGTGCCAGCAGTGACTCCGGGACAGGGGGCCCAGATACGCAGTATTTT	TRBJ2-3	TRBD1	.	TRBV6-4
CASSTRGGYGYTF	TGTGCCAGCAGTACCCGAGGGGGCTATGGCTACACCTTC	TRBJ1-2	.	.	TRBV6-5
CASSEPTAGAIEKLFF	TGTGCCAGCAGTGAACCCACGGCAGGGGCCATTGAAAAACTGTTTTTT	TRBJ1-4	.	.	TRBV6-1
CASSHTGGGYGYTF	TGTGCCAGCAGCCATACAGGGGGCGGTTATGGCTACACCTTC	TRBJ1-2	TRBD1	.	TRBV6-5
CASSLQDYRNTEAFF	TGCGCCAGCAGCTTACAGGACTATAGGAACACTGAAGCTTTCTTT	TRBJ1-1	.	.	TRBV5-1
CASSLSLPYEQYF	TGTGCCAGCAGTTTAAGCCTCCCCTACGAGCAGTACTTC	TRBJ2-7	.	.	TRBV27
CSAYSGNEQFF	TGCAGTGCTTATTCAGGGAATGAGCAGTTCTTC	TRBJ2-1	.	.	TRBV20-1
CASSFQAPMPMTDTQYF	TGTGCCAGCAGTTTTCAGGCCCCGATGCCCATGACAGATACGCAGTATTTT	TRBJ2-3	.	.	TRBV27
CASSPSGYGYTF	TGTGCCAGCAGCCCGTCGGGCTATGGCTACACCTTC	TRBJ1-2	.	.	TRBV3-1/TRBV3-2
CASSPGQLYNEQFF	TGCGCCAGTTCCCCCGGACAGCTCTACAATGAGCAGTTCTTC	TRBJ2-1	.	.	TRBV5-1
CASSQSLGGYGYTF	TGCGCCAGCAGTCAATCCCTCGGTGGTTATGGCTACACCTTC	TRBJ1-2	.	.	TRBV23-1
CASVDRTSNTIYF	TGTGCCAGCGTAGACAGGACGTCGAACACCATATATTTT	TRBJ1-3	.	.	TRBV3-1/TRBV3-2
CASSPDRGQGVIIEQYF	TGCGCCAGCAGCCCAGACCGCGGACAGGGCGTGATAATCGAGCAGTACTTC	TRBJ2-7	TRBD1	.	TRBV4-1
CASSLGPGDNEQFF	TGTGCCAGCAGCTTGGGGCCGGGGGACAATGAGCAGTTCTTC	TRBJ2-1	.	.	TRBV5-6